These 32 T cell receptor beta chains originate from one sample sequenced in a study of T-cell memory formation after mild COVID-19. A single record per CDR3 protein comes from TCRdb applying MiXCR to the 5' RACE reads. In the table there are about 190,000 distinct CDR3 sequences, about 11% of which are singletons. Sequenced material: PBMCs or a T cell subset sorted from them (not recorded which). These receptors were taken from a man younger than 30 who had mild COVID-19 (a few samples of this study predate the infection). Cell type and time point are not known.

This clonotype was detected many times. The rearrangement links TRBV15 to TRBJ1-3; a weak D match, TRBD1 (6 bases). The V gene's germline CDR1 is LNHNV and CDR2 YYDKDF (reference sequence). The V end was cut by 5 bases, the J end by 4 bases, with 9 bases between. The CDR3 is made up of 13 amino acids. The CDR3 nucleotides read TGTGCCACCAGCCTACAGGGCGGAAACACCATATATTTT. Its translation: CATSLQGGNTIYF.

V and J are TRBV11-2 and TRBJ2-5; D may match TRBD1 or TRBD2 (6 bases each). CDR1 is SGHAT, CDR2 FQNNGV, per germline. V was cut by 7 bases and J by 4 bases, with 13 bases left in between. The CDR3 is 13 amino acids. The CDR3 is CASKGGGRETQYF. The CDR3 nucleotides are TGTGCCAGCAAAGGAGGGGGGAGAGAGACCCAGTACTTC.

In its sample, this clonotype was seen a few times. CDR3 bases: TGCAGCGTTTACCGTGGGAATTTTCAAGAGACCCAGTACTTC. It is translated as CSVYRGNFQETQYF. This chain joins TRBV29-1 and TRBJ2-5; D uncertain. The V end lost 5 bases, the J end lost 2 bases, and 15 bases lay between the germline ends. Germline-derived CDR1 and CDR2 are SQVTM and ANQGSEA. The CDR3 consists of 14 residues.

This clonotype was counted between two and nine times. The rearrangement uses TRBV20-1 and TRBJ1-1; weak D call: TRBD1 (5 bases). The germline V gene has CDR1 DFQATT and CDR2 SNEGSKA (reference sequence). This CDR3 region has 12 residues. Trimming stripped 3 bases from V and 5 bases from J, with 10 bases between. The CDR3 protein is CSARGRGTEAFF. CDR3 nucleotides: TGCAGTGCTAGGGGGCGGGGGACTGAAGCTTTCTTT.

The chain links TRBV20-1 to TRBJ1-1, with 9 positions matching TRBD1. Germline CDR1 is DFQATT and CDR2 is SNEGSKA (reference sequence). V shed 5 bases, J shed 5 bases, and the junction held 9 bases outside the gene matches. CDR3 length: 14 residues. CDR3 sequence reads: CSALQGARYTEAFF. The CDR3 DNA reads TGCAGTGCTTTACAGGGGGCGCGGTATACTGAAGCTTTCTTT.

The sample holds a few counts of this clonotype. This sequence joins TRBV2 and TRBJ2-7; 8 bases fit TRBD1. Per germline, CDR1 SNHLY and CDR2 FYNNEI. Unmatched junction bases numbered 4, after V lost 4 bases and J lost 2 bases. The CDR3 totals 14 residues. The CDR3 region is CASSGLQGAYEQYF. Here the CDR3 DNA reads TGTGCCAGCAGTGGTTTACAGGGGGCCTACGAGCAGTACTTC.

This clonotype has at least ten counts. The gene calls are TRBV4-2 and TRBJ2-2, with 12 bases aligning to TRBD2. CDR1 and CDR2 (germline): LGHNA, YNFKEQ. The length of the CDR3 is 18 residues. V lost 1 base, J lost 5 bases, and 8 bases stayed unmatched. The CDR3 is CASSQVLAGGLGTGELFF. The CDR3 coding sequence is TGTGCCAGCAGCCAAGTTCTAGCGGGGGGGCTTGGGACCGGGGAGCTGTTTTTT.

There are a few counts of this clonotype. This chain's CDR3 is CASSQDTAVVGNDEQYV. CDR3 in DNA: TGCGCCAGCAGCCAAGATACAGCTGTCGTCGGGAACGACGAGCAGTACGTC. The V call is TRBV4-3, the J call TRBJ2-7; weak D call: TRBD2 (5 bases). V was shortened by 0 bases and J by 5 bases, with 20 bases between the two germline ends. From germline, CDR1 is LGHNA and CDR2 YSLEER. CDR3 length: 17 amino acids.

The chain uses TRBV6-5 and TRBJ1-1, with unresolved D. CDR3 length equals 13 residues. CDR1 is MNHEY, CDR2 SVGAGI, per germline. The germline V and J ends were trimmed by 6 bases and 7 bases, with 15 bases remaining between them. The CDR3 spells CASSHLVAGEAFF. CDR3 in DNA: TGTGCCAGCAGCCACCTCGTCGCTGGTGAAGCTTTCTTT.

V and J are TRBV4-1 and TRBJ1-4; D possibly corresponds to TRBD1 (5 bases). CDR1 and CDR2 (germline): MGHRA, YSYEKL. This CDR3 spans 16 amino acids. The V and J ends lost 0 bases and 6 bases respectively, with 14 bases between them. The CDR3 DNA is TGCGCCAGCAGCCAAGAGAGAGCAGGGACCGATGAAAAACTGTTTTTT. Amino acids: CASSQERAGTDEKLFF.

This clonotype came up a few times. The J gene is TRBJ2-7, the V gene TRBV24-1, with D perhaps TRBD1 (5 bases). Trimming took off 10 bases at V and 1 base at J, with 13 bases between the two ends. Looked up from germline, CDR1 is KGHDR and CDR2 is SFDVKD. The CDR3 has 13 amino acids. DNA for the CDR3: TGTGCCACTTGTGACAGTTGGTCCTACGAGCAGTACGTC. It specifies CATCDSWSYEQYV.

The chain recombines TRBV7-6 with TRBJ1-2; the D gene is possibly TRBD1 (5 bases). The CDR3 contains 13 residues. The V end was cut by 5 bases, the J end by 3 bases, with 10 bases between. Germline V gives CDR1 SGHVS, CDR2 FNYEAQ. The CDR3 region is CASSPGLYYGYTF. The CDR3 DNA reads as TGTGCCAGCAGCCCGGGACTCTACTATGGCTACACCTTC.

The chain combines TRBV7-6 with TRBJ1-4; unclear D gene. Trimming removed 1 base from V and 5 bases from J, with 5 bases in between. CDR3 length: 13 amino acids. The germline V gene has CDR1 SGHVS and CDR2 FNYEAQ. CDR3 residues: CASSLVWNEKLFF. The CDR3 nucleotides are TGTGCCAGCAGCTTAGTTTGGAATGAAAAACTGTTTTTT. Based on the CDR3 plus reference TRBV7-6 and TRBJ1-4, the full variable domain is GAGVSQSPRYKVTKRGQDVALRCDPISGHVSLYWYRQALGQGPEFLTYFNYEAQQDKSGLPNDRFSAERPEGSISTLTIQRTEQRDSAMYRCASSLVWNEKLFFGSGTQLSVL.

A single count supports this clonotype. This may come from a read error, since a much larger clone is one base off. V is TRBV7-2 and J is TRBJ1-1; 9 nucleotides align to TRBD1. This CDR3 spans 14 amino acids. The germline CDR1 and CDR2 sequences are SGHTA and FQGNSA. V lost 4 bases to trimming and J lost 5 bases; unmatched junction nucleotides: 5. The CDR3 is CASSSYRGRTEAFF. CDR3 bases: TGTGCCAGCAGCTCCTACAGGGGGCGGACTGAAGCTTTCTTT.

This clonotype has more than one count but fewer than ten. The chain uses TRBV12-3 or TRBV12-4 and TRBJ2-5; 7 nucleotides align to TRBD2. The CDR3 extends over 14 amino acids. V gave up 8 bases and J gave up 5 bases; unmatched junction bases: 11. CDR3 coding DNA: TGTGCCAGCCTATTCGGGGGGTCGGGGGAGACCCAGTACTTC. It is translated as CASLFGGSGETQYF.

This clonotype was detected many times. The chain links TRBV9 to TRBJ2-3; either TRBD1 or TRBD2 may supply D (5 bases each). Germline V CDR1 and CDR2: SGDLS, YYNGEE. V was trimmed by 0 bases and J by 4 bases, leaving 9 bases between them. The CDR3 runs to 14 residues. Here the CDR3 DNA reads TGTGCCAGCAGCGTAGGGGGGTGGTCAGATACGCAGTATTTT. Translating gives CASSVGGWSDTQYF.

The chain couples TRBV6-2 or TRBV6-3 to TRBJ2-7; a weak D match, TRBD2 (5 bases). V was pared by 8 bases and J by 2 bases, with 10 bases between. The CDR3 length is 12 residues. Germline V gene sequence: CDR1 MNHEY, CDR2 SVGEGT. Written as DNA, the CDR3 is TGTGCCAGCCCCGAGAGGGCCTACGAGCAGTACGTC. It translates to CASPERAYEQYV.

The genes are TRBV20-1 and TRBJ2-1; 9 positions match TRBD2. Germline loops: CDR1 DFQATT, CDR2 SNEGSKA (reference sequence). J was trimmed by 4 bases and V by 5 bases; bases with no gene match: 9. The CDR3 is 15 residues long. The CDR3 reads CSARTLAGPYNEQFF. CDR3 sequence (DNA): TGCAGTGCTCGAACTCTAGCGGGACCTTACAATGAGCAGTTCTTC.

This rearrangement joins TRBV20-1 to TRBJ2-3; D unclear. The germline V gene has CDR1 DFQATT and CDR2 SNEGSKA (reference sequence). V gave up 0 bases and J gave up 5 bases, with 9 bases separating them. This CDR3 spans 13 amino acids. The CDR3 reads CSARDPVVDTQYF. The CDR3 DNA follows: TGCAGTGCTAGAGATCCCGTGGTAGATACGCAGTATTTT.

DNA for the CDR3: TGCGCCAGCAGCTTTGGGACAGCGTTACAAGAGACCCAGTACTTC. Translated: CASSFGTALQETQYF. The chain combines TRBV5-1 with TRBJ2-5; 7 positions match TRBD1. Trimming removed 2 bases from V and 2 bases from J; junction bases left unmatched: 6. The CDR3 runs to 15 residues. Germline V CDR1 and CDR2: SGHRS, YFSETQ.

The chain is built from TRBV7-2 and TRBJ2-7, with D possibly matching TRBD2 (6 bases). This CDR3 is 13 amino acids long. Trimming cost V 5 bases and J 3 bases, with 11 bases left between them. Looked up from germline, CDR1 is SGHTA and CDR2 is FQGNSA. The DNA of the CDR3 is TGTGCCAGCAGCAAAACAGCGGGCTACGAGCAGTACGTC. Translation gives CASSKTAGYEQYV.

This chain links TRBV6-6 with TRBJ1-3, with D uncertain. The V end lost 7 bases, the J end lost 0 bases, and 13 bases lay between the germline ends. The germline gives CDR1 MNHNY, CDR2 SVGAGI (reference sequence). CDR3 size: 15 residues. CDR3 amino acids: CASTPGQSSGNTIYF. The CDR3 bases are TGTGCCAGCACCCCCGGGCAGTCCTCTGGAAACACCATATATTTT.

There are a few counts of this clonotype. Relative to the germline gene, one junction end is altered; a read error may explain this. This chain connects TRBV5-1 to TRBJ2-3; TRBD2 aligns across 7 bases. The CDR3 totals 14 residues. CDR1 is SGHRS and CDR2 is YFSETQ in the germline V gene. Here the CDR3 DNA reads TGCGCCAGCAGCTTGTGGCGGGGGAGTGATAAGCAGTATTTT. Translating it yields CASSLWRGSDKQYF. The full variable domain, with the rest looked up from reference TRBV5-1 and TRBJ2-3, is KAGVTQTPRYLIKTRGQQVTLSCSPISGHRSVSWYQQTPGQGLQFLFEYFSETQRNKGNFPGRFSGRQFSNSRSEMNVSTLELGDSALYLCASSLWRGSDKQYFGPGTRLTVL.

V gene TRBV7-6 combines with J gene TRBJ2-2; D possibly corresponds to TRBD1 (5 bases). Looked up from germline, CDR1 is SGHVS and CDR2 is FNYEAQ. V gave up 2 bases and J gave up 5 bases, with 12 bases separating them. The CDR3 covers 15 residues. The CDR3 sequence is CASSLQRGWTGELFF. CDR3 DNA: TGTGCCAGCAGCTTACAAAGGGGATGGACCGGGGAGCTGTTTTTT.

This clonotype was detected a few times. The rearrangement links TRBV11-3 to TRBJ2-5, with 8 bases aligning to TRBD1. V lost 5 bases and J lost 4; bases outside the gene matches: 9. Germline CDR1 reads SGHNT; CDR2 reads YENEEA. The CDR3 consists of 15 residues. This CDR3 reads CASSQAGQGGETQYF. CDR3 in DNA: TGTGCCAGCAGCCAAGCCGGACAGGGAGGAGAGACCCAGTACTTC.

The CDR3 DNA follows: TGTGCCAGCAGTTTGGATCGTAGCGGGGGCTGGGTCCATGAGCAGTTCTTC. Its translation is CASSLDRSGGWVHEQFF. V gene TRBV12-3 or TRBV12-4 combines with J gene TRBJ2-1; 9 bases are a match to TRBD2. V gave up 3 bases and J gave up 8 bases; unmatched junction bases: 14. This CDR3 contains 17 residues.

In this sample, this clonotype turned up a few times. The chain uses TRBV5-1 and TRBJ1-6; D gene unclear. CDR3 length: 14 residues. Between the trimmed V and J ends, which lost 1 base and 7 bases, there was a span of 9 bases. The germline V gene encodes CDR1 SGHRS and CDR2 YFSETQ. CDR3 protein: CASSLMSENSPLHF. The CDR3 bases are TGCGCCAGCAGCTTGATGTCCGAAAATTCACCCCTCCACTTT.

The table lists this clonotype with a few counts. V gene TRBV6-6 combines with J gene TRBJ2-4; 8 bases fit TRBD1. The length of the CDR3 is 13 residues. J lost 7 bases, V lost 8 bases, and 7 bases had no gene match. The germline V gene encodes CDR1 MNHNY and CDR2 SVGAGI (reference sequence). The chain's CDR3 is CASGWTGSNIQYF. CDR3 in DNA: TGTGCCAGCGGATGGACAGGGTCGAACATTCAGTACTTC.

CDR3: CASGRTSGLSSYNEQFF. CDR3 bases: TGTGCCAGCGGGCGGACTAGCGGGCTGAGCTCCTACAATGAGCAGTTCTTC. The rearrangement links TRBV28 to TRBJ2-1, with 11 bases fitting TRBD2. The length of the CDR3 is 17 residues. Germline CDR1 is MDHEN and CDR2 is SYDVKM. V trimming: 8 bases; J trimming: 0 bases; junction bases outside the gene matches: 9.

This clonotype was recorded a few times. The genes are TRBV4-1 and TRBJ1-6, with TRBD1 identical over 8 bases. The CDR3 length is 16 residues. The V gene end was trimmed by 6 bases and the J gene end by 2 bases; junction bases not matched to a gene: 6. CDR1 is MGHRA, CDR2 YSYEKL, per germline. The CDR3 here is CASRQAGGAYNSPLHF. CDR3 in DNA: TGCGCCAGCAGACAGGCAGGGGGCGCCTATAATTCACCCCTCCACTTT.

This clonotype was found a few times. V is TRBV3-1 and J is TRBJ2-7; D is perhaps TRBD1 (6 bases). Trimming pared 4 bases from V and 7 bases from J, leaving 11 bases between. CDR3 length: 12 amino acids. CDR1 and CDR2 from the germline V gene are LGHDT and YNNKEL (reference sequence). The CDR3 loop reads CASSRYREEQYF. The CDR3 DNA is TGTGCCAGCAGCCGCTACAGGGAGGAGCAGTACTTC.

This clonotype was recorded at least ten times. The chain uses TRBV5-1 and TRBJ1-1; TRBD1 matches at 7 bases. Germline trimming cut 4 bases from V and 4 bases from J; bases unmatched to any gene: 10. The germline CDR1 and CDR2 sequences are SGHRS and YFSETQ. The length of the CDR3 is 15 residues. This chain's CDR3 is CASSPPRQGGTEAFF. The DNA of the CDR3 is TGCGCCAGCAGCCCTCCGAGACAGGGAGGCACTGAAGCTTTCTTT.